The TCR beta chain described here comes from a study of human T cells and chemical hapten exposure. Unique molecular identifiers were affixed to discrete cDNA molecules within the library. TCRdb analysed the RACE reads with MiXCR anew, one entry per CDR3 protein. Altogether roughly 88,000 distinct CDR3 sequences are present, around 9.5% being singletons, with the ten largest covering around 4%. As to time point: pre-sensitization, week 0. Sample treatment: therapeutic diphenylcyclopropenone sensitization with weekly scalp DPC. Deletions cut 2 bases from V and 2 bases from J, with 10 bases between. The CDR3 loop spans 14 amino acids.

The sequenced sample was whole blood, obtained in connection with sensitization to the hapten diphenylcyclopropenone (DPC). The clonotype comes from a woman aged 40-49 years with alopecia areata. Some clones in this sample may be carry-over from other donors' samples. This chain uses TRBV12-3 or TRBV12-4 with TRBJ2-7; no definite D call. In DNA form, the CDR3 reads TGTGCCAGCAGTTTAATCGCGGATGCCTACGAGCAGTACTTC. It yields the protein CASSLIADAYEQYF.